This TCR beta chain originates from a study of shared clonotypes between healthy human individuals. The V end lost 1 base, the J end lost 2 bases, and 15 bases lay between the germline ends. Germline lookup yields CDR1 MGHRA and CDR2 YSYEKL. CDR3 length: 16 amino acids. Sequencing was performed with immunoSEQ multiplex PCR; in TCRdb, only in-frame clones are kept and a portion is missing. The sample has about 1 million clones, roughly 74% seen once. This receptor was identified in a man aged 18 to 30 in good health. Some clones in this sample may be carry-over from other donors' samples. The sequenced sample consisted of memory CD4+ T cells from PBMCs. The subset here: CD45RA-negative fraction. This chain links TRBV4-1 with TRBJ2-7; possible D gene TRBD2, 6 bases. In DNA form, the CDR3 reads TGCGCCAGCAGCCAAGCCCCCGGGACTCCCACCTACGAGCAGTACTTC. Amino acid sequence: CASSQAPGTPTYEQYF.